The clone carrying this TCR beta chain has ten or more counts. No antigen is known for it. This entry comes from a study of identical twins. Study-level points and caveats: Partial confounding of zero-insertion analyses by invariant MAIT and iNKT cells was possible.

CDR1 is DFQATT and CDR2 is SNEGSKA in the germline V gene (reference sequence). CDR3 length: 16 amino acids. J gave up 4 bases and V 0 bases, and 5 bases lay outside the gene matches. TCRdb reanalysed the 5' RACE reads using MiXCR and keeps one entry per CDR3 protein. The profile shows about 430,000 distinct CDR3 sequences, roughly 20% of them singletons. The source is a middle-aged man in good health. The sample consisted of naive T cells sorted from blood. The chain recombines TRBV20-1 with TRBJ2-3; the match to TRBD2 covers 12 bases. The CDR3 loop is CSARDGASGRADTQYF. The CDR3 DNA reads as TGCAGTGCTAGAGATGGAGCTAGCGGGAGGGCAGATACGCAGTATTTT.